A selection of T cell receptor beta chains follows, all from one sample in a study of Ad26.COV2.S vaccination and SARS-CoV-2 variants. This table comes from immunoSEQ multiplex PCR, and its TCRdb copy is limited to in-frame clones, with some not included. The sample carries 320,000 or so clones, about 90% recorded once. The specimen comprised peripheral blood, sampled in a trial of Ad26.COV2.S vaccine versus placebo. The receptors stem from a person aged 18-60 years who received the Ad26.COV2.S COVID-19 vaccine or a placebo. CDR3s include the opening cysteine and the closing phenylalanine or tryptophan. A D gene is named only where the DNA matches it firmly. The size field is filled for only some rows; it gives once, few, many or a size class.

>TRBJ2-3|TRBV6-5|.|.
TGTGCCAGCAGCCCAAGGGTAACAGATACGCAGTATTTT
CASSPRVTDTQYF
>TRBJ1-1|TRBV20-1|once|.
TGCAGTGCTAGTGTTGAAACACAGGGGAACACTGAAGCTTTCTTT
CSASVETQGNTEAFF
>TRBJ1-6|TRBV9|.|.
TGTGCCAGCAGCTCCCGCCATAATTCACCCCTCCACTTT
CASSSRHNSPLHF
>TRBJ2-1|TRBV7-2|.|TRBD1
TGTGCCAGCAGGTCGGGACAGGTCTCGTACAATGAGCAGTTCTTC
CASRSGQVSYNEQFF
>TRBJ2-7|TRBV12-3/TRBV12-4|.|.
TGTGCCAGCAGTTCCCCAGGGACCTACGAGCAGTACTTC
CASSSPGTYEQYF
>TRBJ1-2|TRBV3-1/TRBV3-2|.|.
TGTGCCAGCAGCCTTGGGACGGACAACTATGGCTACACCTTC
CASSLGTDNYGYTF
>TRBJ2-7|TRBV15|.|.
TGTGCCACCAGCAGAGAAAATCAGGGATCCTACGAGCAGTACTTC
CATSRENQGSYEQYF
>TRBJ1-1|TRBV10-3|.|TRBD1
TGTGCCATCAGAGGGGCGACAGGGGGGTATGCTGAAGCTTTCTTT
CAIRGATGGYAEAFF
>TRBJ1-2|TRBV30|.|TRBD1
TGTGCCTGGAGAGGACAGGGTGAGGGACAAGGCTACACCTTC
CAWRGQGEGQGYTF
>TRBJ2-1|TRBV9|.|.
TGTGCCAGCAGCTCTGGATTCAGCGGAAATACCTACAATGAGCAGTTCTTC
CASSSGFSGNTYNEQFF
>TRBJ2-1|TRBV3-1/TRBV3-2|.|TRBD2
TGTGCCAGCAGCCAAGGGGGGACTAAGCAGTTCTTC
CASSQGGTKQFF
>TRBJ1-1|TRBV11-2|.|TRBD1
TGTGCCAGCAGCTTAAACCTAGGACAGGGAGAAGCTTTCTTT
CASSLNLGQGEAFF
>TRBJ1-6|TRBV5-1|.|.
TGCGCCAGCAGCTTCGTCGCTTCGCAGGTTCCCCTTCAATCACCCCTCCACTTT
CASSFVASQVPLQSPLHF
>TRBJ1-1|TRBV30|.|.
TGTGCCTGGAGTTCCACTGAAGCTTTCTTT
CAWSSTEAFF
>TRBJ2-2|TRBV6-2/TRBV6-3|.|TRBD2
TGTGCCAGCAGTCCGGGACTAGCGGACACCGGGGAGCTGTTTTTT
CASSPGLADTGELFF
>TRBJ1-2|TRBV29-1|.|.
TGCAGCGTTGAAGGGCTGGACTATGGCTACACCTTC
CSVEGLDYGYTF
>TRBJ2-5|TRBV18|.|.
TGTGCCAGCTCCCCGCCTCTCGGTGGGGGAAAGAAAGAGACCCAGTACTTC
CASSPPLGGGKKETQYF
>TRBJ1-1|TRBV6-5|.|TRBD1
TGTGCCAGCAGTTATAGGGGGCCGGGGGAAGCTTTCTTT
CASSYRGPGEAFF
>TRBJ2-1|TRBV27|.|TRBD2
TGTGCCAGCAGTTTACAAACAGCGGGGGGATTCAATGAGCAGTTCTTC
CASSLQTAGGFNEQFF
>TRBJ2-3|TRBV2|.|TRBD2
TGTGCCAGCTCGGGGACTAGCGGGGTTACAGATACGCAGTATTTT
CASSGTSGVTDTQYF
>TRBJ1-6|TRBV7-3|.|.
TGTGCCAGCAGCTTAAAAGAGGGGCGGGGCAGTCCTAGTAAGAGCTCCTATAATTCACCCCTCCACTTT
CASSLKEGRGSPSKSSYNSPLHF
>TRBJ1-1|TRBV2|.|.
TGTGCCAGCAGTGATTCGGGAGTCACTGAAGCTTTCTTT
CASSDSGVTEAFF
>TRBJ2-1|TRBV19|.|.
TGTGCCAGTAGTGCCCAGCCTAACCTCTACAATGAGCAGTTCTTC
CASSAQPNLYNEQFF
>TRBJ1-2|TRBV24-1|.|TRBD1
TGTGCCACCAGCCAGAAGACAGGGGGCGCCAACTATGGCTACACCTTC
CATSQKTGGANYGYTF
>TRBJ2-1|TRBV24-1|once|TRBD2
TGTGCCTCAGCGGGAGGGCCGAGATACAATGAGCAGTTCTTC
CASAGGPRYNEQFF
>TRBJ2-3|TRBV7-9|.|.
TGTGCCAGCAGCAAACAGGGTGTGGGCACAGATACGCAGTATTTT
CASSKQGVGTDTQYF
>TRBJ2-3|TRBV29-1|.|.
TGCAGCGTTGAAGATCCGGGAGCCCAAGGAACAGATACGCAGTATTTT
CSVEDPGAQGTDTQYF
>TRBJ2-7|TRBV6-2/TRBV6-3|.|TRBD1
TGTGCCAGCAGTTTCGGGGACAGCCAATACTTC
CASSFGDSQYF
>TRBJ2-6|TRBV9|.|.
TGTGCCAGCAGTGATAGAGGATTCTCTGGGGCCAACGTCCTGACTTTC
CASSDRGFSGANVLTF
>TRBJ1-2|TRBV29-1|.|TRBD1
TGCAGCGTAGAGGAACCCCAGACAGGGTATGACACCTTC
CSVEEPQTGYDTF
>TRBJ1-1|TRBV4-1|many|TRBD1
TGCGCCACCAAGACCCCGAGACAGGGGAAAGCTTTCTTT
CATKTPRQGKAFF
>TRBJ1-2|TRBV27|.|TRBD1
TGTGCCAGCAGTTCGACAGGGGACCCCTTCTTCCCCTATGGCTACACCTTC
CASSSTGDPFFPYGYTF
>TRBJ1-1|TRBV14|.|.
TGTGCCAGCAGCCAATCCCCCGGGGACTCCACGAACACTGAAGCTTTCTTT
CASSQSPGDSTNTEAFF
>TRBJ2-4|TRBV2|.|.
TGTGCCAGCAGTGCACAGGGGACGGGGGGCATTCAGTACTTC
CASSAQGTGGIQYF
>TRBJ1-1|TRBV5-8|once|.
TGTGCCAGCAGCTTGGGCTCTTCATGGCCGATGAACACTGAAGCTTTCTTT
CASSLGSSWPMNTEAFF
>TRBJ1-2|TRBV14|.|TRBD1
TGTGCCAGCAGCTCGGGACAGGGGTGGTATGGCTACACCTTC
CASSSGQGWYGYTF
>TRBJ2-5|TRBV6-5|once|TRBD2
TGTGCCAGCAGCCCGGGACTAGCCTGGACCCAGTACTTC
CASSPGLAWTQYF
>TRBJ1-2|TRBV5-1|few|.
TGCGCCAGCAGCTCACCGGGGCCGTCAGAAGGCTACACCTTC
CASSSPGPSEGYTF
>TRBJ2-1|TRBV7-2|.|.
TGTGCCAGCAGCTTGGGGCGGATCCTTTCCTACAATGAGCAGTTCTTC
CASSLGRILSYNEQFF
>TRBJ2-5|TRBV30|.|TRBD2
TGTGCCTGGAGTGTGTCAAGCGGGGGAAAAGAGACCCAGTACTTC
CAWSVSSGGKETQYF
>TRBJ1-4|TRBV4-1|.|.
TGCGCCAGCAGCCGCCTGATCCGGACTGAAAAACTGTTTTTT
CASSRLIRTEKLFF
>TRBJ2-5|TRBV15|.|TRBD2
TGTGCCACCAGCAGAGAAGGAGCGGGGGGCCAGACCCAGTACTTC
CATSREGAGGQTQYF
>TRBJ1-1|TRBV19|.|.
TGTGCCAGTAGTATAACAGGGAACGGGGTGAAGAACACTGAAGCTTTCTTT
CASSITGNGVKNTEAFF
>TRBJ1-1|TRBV28|.|.
TGTGCCAGCAAAGTATATTGGGACACTGAAGCTTTCTTT
CASKVYWDTEAFF
>TRBJ1-5|TRBV30|.|TRBD1
TGTGCCTGGAGTGCAGGGGGTTTAAGCAATCAGCCCCAGCATTTT
CAWSAGGLSNQPQHF
>TRBJ2-5|TRBV6-2/TRBV6-3|.|.
TGTGCCAGCAGTTCCTTACAGGGTTATCAAGAGACCCAGTACTTC
CASSSLQGYQETQYF
>TRBJ2-2|TRBV6-5|.|.
TGTGCCAGCACCGTCAATGTGGCAGCCGGGGAGCTGTTTTTT
CASTVNVAAGELFF
>TRBJ2-5|TRBV24-1|.|TRBD1
TGTGCCACCAGCGGACCGGGACAGCAAGAGACCCAGTACTTC
CATSGPGQQETQYF